This TCR beta chain was retrieved from a study of T-cell reconstitution after alpha-beta-depleted transplantation in children. Unique molecular identifiers were incorporated during preparation of the TCRbeta library. TCRdb passed the PCR reads through MiXCR, listing each CDR3 protein once. The profile shows a few hundred thousand distinct CDR3 sequences, around 18% of them singletons. The V segment lost 1 base and the J segment 5 bases; nucleotides outside the gene matches: 2. The CDR3 contains 15 residues. CDR1 and CDR2 (germline): MGHRA, YSYEKL. This chain uses TRBV4-1 with TRBJ2-1; 10 bases align to TRBD1. The source of this sequence is a human donor who donated a stem cell graft to a child with acute lymphoblastic leukemia. Sequencing was performed on PBMCs from the stem cell graft donor, taken from the stem cell graft. In nucleotides, the CDR3 is TGCGCCAGCAGCCAAGGGACAGGGGGGAACAATGAGCAGTTCTTC. Its translation: CASSQGTGGNNEQFF.